This T cell receptor (beta chain) was identified during a study of cytomegalovirus exposure and HLA in healthy donors. Study-level background: Counted in an early data release were roughly 81 million unique TCRs from HLA-typed donors. Points from the study as a whole: CMV serostatus was the only recorded immune exposure for donors. V- and J-gene trimming in TCR beta was tied to a missense DCLRE1C variant by an analysis performed later.

Regarding this clone: What it binds is not known.

The CDR3 covers 14 residues. CDR1 and CDR2 (germline): LNHNV, YYDKDF (reference sequence). V shed 6 bases, J shed 5 bases, and the junction held 7 bases outside the gene matches. PCR was performed using 60 Vbeta and 13 Jbeta primers. Profiled with immunoSEQ multiplex PCR; TCRdb holds only in-frame clones, not every one. The sample carries 250,000 to 350,000 clones, 80% to 90% recorded once. Donors likely had unrecorded immune exposures despite being nominally healthy when sampled. Sequenced material: PBMCs. The V call is TRBV15, the J call TRBJ2-1; 7 bases are a match to TRBD2. The TCR originated in a man aged 35-49 years in good health and CMV-seropositive. In DNA form, the CDR3 reads TGTGCCACCAGTGGGCTAGCGGCAAACAATGAGCAGTTCTTC. Protein product: CATSGLAANNEQFF.